This T cell receptor (beta chain) was sequenced during a study of blood T cell repertoires in COVID-19. Self-reported history from a screening survey and questionnaire set each donor's cohort. This table comes from immunoSEQ multiplex PCR, and its TCRdb copy is limited to in-frame clones, with some not included. Here the sample spans some 250,000 clones, roughly 88% being singletons. The CDR3 is 16 residues long. V shed 6 bases and J 6 bases; nucleotides not matched to a gene: 14. CDR1 is SGHVT and CDR2 is SQSDAQ in the germline V gene. The sequence derives from a woman aged 50 to 65 who had recovered from COVID-19. The specimen sequenced was PBMCs or T cells enriched from blood (not recorded which). The gene calls are TRBV7-4 and TRBJ2-4, with 7 bases identical to TRBD2. This CDR3 reads CASSIRTRAYVNIQYF. DNA of the CDR3: TGTGCCAGCAGTATAAGGACTAGGGCCTATGTAAACATTCAGTACTTC.